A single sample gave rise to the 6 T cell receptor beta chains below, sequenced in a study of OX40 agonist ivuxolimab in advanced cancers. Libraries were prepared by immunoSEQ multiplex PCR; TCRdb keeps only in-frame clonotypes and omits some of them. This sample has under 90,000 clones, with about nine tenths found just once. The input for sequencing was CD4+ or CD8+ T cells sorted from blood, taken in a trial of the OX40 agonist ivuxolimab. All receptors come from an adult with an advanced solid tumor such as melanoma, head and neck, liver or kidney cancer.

The chain's CDR3 is CASSLRGLADMSSYEQYF. CDR3 sequence (DNA): TGTGCCAGCAGTTTAAGGGGATTAGCGGATATGAGCTCCTACGAGCAGTACTTC. The rearrangement joins TRBV28 to TRBJ2-7, with D perhaps TRBD2 (6 bases). This CDR3 comprises 18 residues. V lost 2 bases and J 0 bases, leaving 20 bases between the germline ends. Germline-derived CDR1 and CDR2 are MDHEN and SYDVKM.

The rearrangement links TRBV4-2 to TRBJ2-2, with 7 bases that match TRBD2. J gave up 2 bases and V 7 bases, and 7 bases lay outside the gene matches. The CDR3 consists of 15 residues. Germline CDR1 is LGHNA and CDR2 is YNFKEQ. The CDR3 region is CASKWGAGNTGELFF. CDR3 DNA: TGTGCCAGCAAATGGGGAGCGGGAAACACCGGGGAGCTGTTTTTT.

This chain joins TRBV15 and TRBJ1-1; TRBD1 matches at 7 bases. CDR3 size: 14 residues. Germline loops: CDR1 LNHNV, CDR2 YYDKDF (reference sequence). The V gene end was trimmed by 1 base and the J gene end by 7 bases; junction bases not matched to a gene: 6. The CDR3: CATSRGQGGNEAFF. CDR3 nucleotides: TGTGCCACCAGCAGAGGACAGGGCGGGAATGAAGCTTTCTTT.

The CDR3: CASSLGVEQYF. The CDR3 bases are TGTGCCAGCAGCCTCGGGGTCGAGCAGTACTTC. The chain employs TRBV27 and TRBJ2-7, with TRBD2 as a possible D gene (5 bases). Germline lookup yields CDR1 MNHEY and CDR2 SMNVEV (reference sequence). Trimming left V 6 bases short and J 6 bases short, with 9 bases between. CDR3 length equals 11 residues.

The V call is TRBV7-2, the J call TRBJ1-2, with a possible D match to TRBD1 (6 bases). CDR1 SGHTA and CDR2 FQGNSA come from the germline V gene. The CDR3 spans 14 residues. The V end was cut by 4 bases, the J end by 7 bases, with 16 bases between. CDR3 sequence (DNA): TGTGCCAGCAGCTCCCTCGACAGGCCCTTTGGCTACACCTTC. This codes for CASSSLDRPFGYTF.

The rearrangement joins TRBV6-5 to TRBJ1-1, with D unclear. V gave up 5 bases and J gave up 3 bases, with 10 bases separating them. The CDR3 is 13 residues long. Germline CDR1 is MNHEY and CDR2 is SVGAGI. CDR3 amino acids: CASSTTRDTEAFF. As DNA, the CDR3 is TGTGCCAGCAGTACGACCCGGGACACTGAAGCTTTCTTT.